This entry features one TCR beta chain sequence. TCRdb's table, derived via immunoSEQ multiplex PCR, lists solely in-frame clones and lacks some. Altogether hundreds of thousands of clones are present, 88% being singletons, with the ten largest covering roughly 6.8%. This record comes from a study of blood T cell repertoires in COVID-19. Turning to the study itself: The cDNA or gDNA used as material had been derived from T cells, B-cell-depleted T cells, or PBMCs.

The ends lost 0 bases at V and 0 bases at J; junction bases unmatched: 6. In germline, CDR1 is MNHEY, CDR2 SVGEGT. This CDR3 comprises 17 residues. J is TRBJ2-7 and V is TRBV6-2 or TRBV6-3, with 9 bases identical to TRBD2. The sample taken for sequencing was peripheral blood. The sequence came from a woman in her 30s with COVID-19, enrolled during active disease. CDR3 in amino acids: CASSYSVAGAYSYEQYF. In DNA, the CDR3 is TGTGCCAGCAGTTACTCAGTAGCGGGGGCTTACTCCTACGAGCAGTACTTC.